The 27 T cell receptor beta chains reported below all come from one sample, sequenced in a study of vaccination and CD4 T cells after COVID-19. Treatment given: approximately nine-day PBMC culture with coronavirus spike peptide pools or control peptides (ViraFEST assay). Cultured CD4+ T-cell DNA underwent Oncomine TCR Beta short-read sequencing. TCRdb recomputed calls from the PCR reads with MiXCR, one row per CDR3 protein. The data show about 13,000 distinct CDR3 sequences, with around 52% seen just once and 15% to 19% held by the top ten. The antigens for these receptors are not known. Specimen: CD4+ T cells from blood, cultured in vitro. These receptors were taken from a human donor who had recovered from COVID-19.

J is TRBJ1-2 and V is TRBV6-1; 8 bases fit TRBD1. Losses at the gene ends were 8 bases for V and 0 bases for J; bases not matched to a gene: 26. The CDR3 is 21 amino acids. The germline V gene encodes CDR1 MNHNS and CDR2 SASEGT. CDR3 nucleotide sequence: TGTGCCAGCGGAGAGACCGGGACAGGAACGTTTAGCATAACCTCTAACTATGGCTACACCTTC. It yields the protein CASGETGTGTFSITSNYGYTF.

V gene TRBV27 combines with J gene TRBJ2-5, with D possibly matching TRBD1 (6 bases). This CDR3 is built from 15 residues. Germline V gene lookup returns CDR1 MNHEY and CDR2 SMNVEV (reference sequence). Trimming took off 7 bases at V and 5 bases at J, with 20 bases between the two ends. CDR3 protein: CASTRWGRPGETQYF. In nucleotides, the CDR3 is TGTGCCAGCACCCGCTGGGGGCGCCCGGGGGAGACCCAGTACTTC.

This clonotype was observed a few times. The genes are TRBV20-1 and TRBJ2-1; the match to TRBD2 covers 12 bases. Germline CDR1 is DFQATT and CDR2 is SNEGSKA (reference sequence). V lost 0 bases, J lost 4 bases, and 4 bases stayed unmatched. The CDR3 has 16 amino acids. The CDR3 DNA sequence: TGCAGTGCTAGAGAGCCGGGACTAGCGGGTTACAATGAGCAGTTCTTC. Amino acid sequence: CSAREPGLAGYNEQFF.

This chain links TRBV5-1 with TRBJ2-7; 13 nucleotides match TRBD2. J lost 2 bases, V lost 1 base, and 0 bases had no gene match. The CDR3 runs to 15 residues. The germline V gene encodes CDR1 SGHRS and CDR2 YFSETQ. The CDR3 DNA is TGCGCCAGCAGCTTGACTAGCGGGAGGGCCTACGAGCAGTACTTC. It specifies CASSLTSGRAYEQYF.

This clonotype was counted only a few times. This chain joins TRBV11-2 and TRBJ1-1; TRBD1 matches at 8 bases. The V gene end was trimmed by 7 bases and the J gene end by 8 bases; junction bases not matched to a gene: 6. The CDR3 loop spans 12 amino acids. Germline loops: CDR1 SGHAT, CDR2 FQNNGV. CDR3 sequence (DNA): TGTGCCAGCAACCTACGGACAGGGGAAGCTTTCTTT. Translating it yields CASNLRTGEAFF.

This chain uses TRBV27 with TRBJ2-5; 10 bases match TRBD2. Germline CDR1 is MNHEY and CDR2 is SMNVEV (reference sequence). The CDR3 contains 14 residues. V was clipped by 6 bases and J by 5 bases; unmatched bases: 6. The CDR3 reads CASRASGSGETQYF. CDR3 nucleotides: TGTGCCAGCAGGGCTAGCGGGAGTGGGGAGACCCAGTACTTC.

This clonotype was picked up a small number of times. The V call is TRBV20-1, the J call TRBJ2-7; TRBD1 agrees at 10 bases. V gave up 6 bases and J gave up 3 bases; unmatched junction bases: 2. The CDR3 is 12 amino acids. Germline CDR1 is DFQATT and CDR2 is SNEGSKA (reference sequence). The CDR3 DNA reads TGCAGTGCCCGGACAGGGGGCTACGAGCAGTACTTC. Protein product: CSARTGGYEQYF.

The chain uses TRBV19 and TRBJ1-5; tentative D call: TRBD1 (5 bases). Germline V CDR1 and CDR2: LNHDA, SQIVND (reference sequence). This CDR3 has 15 amino acids. Trimming stripped 3 bases from V and 7 bases from J, with 16 bases between. The CDR3 spells CASSMGRGGQQPQHF. The CDR3 coding sequence is TGTGCCAGTAGTATGGGTCGGGGCGGGCAGCAGCCCCAGCATTTT.

This clonotype turned up a few times. The chain links TRBV20-1 to TRBJ2-7; 8 nucleotides agree with TRBD2. CDR1 and CDR2 (germline): DFQATT, SNEGSKA (reference sequence). J was trimmed by 4 bases and V by 6 bases; bases with no gene match: 2. The CDR3 consists of 11 residues. The CDR3 nucleotides read TGCAGTGCACTAGCGGAATACGAGCAGTACTTC. Residues: CSALAEYEQYF.

This clonotype was recorded a few times. At one end the junction does not follow the germline gene, possibly because of a read error. This chain joins TRBV2 and TRBJ2-7; D may be TRBD1 (6 bases). The germline V gene has CDR1 SNHLY and CDR2 FYNNEI. The CDR3 is 15 residues long. CDR3 residues: CANSEAGVTTYEQYF. In DNA form, the CDR3 reads TGTGCCAACAGTGAAGCAGGGGTAACTACTTACGAGCAGTACTTC.

V and J are TRBV5-1 and TRBJ2-5, with 9 bases lining up with TRBD1. Trimming cost V 5 bases and J 1 base; bases outside gene matches: 15. Germline V gene lookup returns CDR1 SGHRS and CDR2 YFSETQ. The CDR3 has 18 residues. CDR3 in DNA: TGCGCCAGCAGACAAAGACTAACAGGGGGCGCCTCCCAAGAGACCCAGTACTTC. It yields the protein CASRQRLTGGASQETQYF.

The chain employs TRBV7-8 and TRBJ1-1; 7 bases match TRBD1. V was pared by 5 bases and J by 1 base, with 4 bases of the junction left unmatched. Germline V CDR1 and CDR2: SGHVS, FQNEAQ. The CDR3 is 14 amino acids. In nucleotides, the CDR3 is TGTGCCAGCAGCCCAGGGGGGCGGAACACTGAAGCTTTCTTT. It yields the protein CASSPGGRNTEAFF.

This chain uses TRBV5-6 with TRBJ1-3; a possible D gene is TRBD1 (5 bases). The germline V gene encodes CDR1 SGHDT and CDR2 YYEEEE. The ends were cut back, 0 bases at V and 2 bases at J, with 12 bases in the middle. CDR3 size: 16 residues. The CDR3 region has the DNA TGTGCCAGCAGCTTGGTCAGGGAGAAAGCTGGAAACACCATATATTTT. Its protein is CASSLVREKAGNTIYF.

The gene calls are TRBV2 and TRBJ2-4, with D possibly matching TRBD1 (5 bases). Germline V gives CDR1 SNHLY, CDR2 FYNNEI. Trimming took 8 bases from V and 0 from J, leaving 8 bases between them. This CDR3 comprises 13 residues. CDR3 sequence: CASGHVAKNIQYF. CDR3 DNA sequence: TGTGCCAGCGGACACGTAGCCAAAAACATTCAGTACTTC. Complete variable domain (other parts from reference TRBV2 and TRBJ2-4): EPEVTQTPSHQVTQMGQEVILRCVPISNHLYFYWYRQILGQKVEFLVSFYNNEISEKSEIFDDQFSVERPDGSNFTLKIRSTKLEDSAMYFCASGHVAKNIQYFGAGTRLSVL.

CDR3 DNA: TGTGCCAGTAGTATTGGAGGAAACACCATATATTTT. It yields the protein CASSIGGNTIYF. The genes are TRBV19 and TRBJ1-3; D call uncertain. Germline CDR1 is LNHDA and CDR2 is SQIVND (reference sequence). This CDR3 spans 12 amino acids. Deletions cut 3 bases from V and 4 bases from J, with 4 bases between.

The genes are TRBV11-3 and TRBJ2-5, with TRBD2 matching 13 bases. The CDR3 extends over 18 amino acids. Germline-derived CDR1 and CDR2 are SGHNT and YENEEA. V was clipped by 5 bases and J by 3 bases; unmatched bases: 12. This CDR3 reads CASSPRPGLAGMEETQYF. The CDR3 DNA reads TGTGCCAGCAGCCCCCGACCGGGACTAGCGGGAATGGAAGAGACCCAGTACTTC.

This clonotype was seen only a few times. J is TRBJ2-1 and V is TRBV20-1; D is possibly TRBD2 (6 bases). Germline V lookup: CDR1 DFQATT, CDR2 SNEGSKA (reference sequence). The CDR3 totals 14 residues. The V end was cut by 1 base, the J end by 2 bases, with 9 bases between. The CDR3 loop is CSARGASAYNEQFF. In DNA, the CDR3 is TGCAGTGCTAGAGGCGCTAGCGCCTACAATGAGCAGTTCTTC.

Here the CDR3 DNA reads TGTGCCAGCAGCTTAACTCAGAACACTGAAGCTTTCTTT. Protein sequence: CASSLTQNTEAFF. The chain uses TRBV7-3 and TRBJ1-1; D call uncertain. The ends were cut back, 0 bases at V and 1 base at J, with 3 bases in the middle. Germline V CDR1 and CDR2: SGHTA, FQGTGA. The CDR3 sequence is 13 residues long.

V is TRBV7-9 and J is TRBJ2-3, with no clear D. Germline-derived CDR1 and CDR2 are SEHNR and FQNEAQ (reference sequence). The CDR3 is 16 residues long. Trimming removed 4 bases at V and 2 bases at J, with 16 bases between. CDR3 in amino acids: CASSSIGRKNTDTQYF. CDR3 in DNA: TGTGCCAGCAGCTCCATCGGACGGAAAAACACAGATACGCAGTATTTT.

V is TRBV19 and J is TRBJ2-3; D not certain. The CDR3 consists of 14 residues. Between the trimmed V and J ends, which lost 3 bases and 2 bases, there was a span of 9 bases. Germline V lookup: CDR1 LNHDA, CDR2 SQIVND (reference sequence). The CDR3, as DNA: TGTGCCAGTAGTATCGAGATCAACACAGATACGCAGTATTTT. It codes for CASSIEINTDTQYF.

The chain has TRBV2 and TRBJ2-3; 7 bases are a match to TRBD2. Trimming took 5 bases from V and 0 from J; bases not matched to a gene: 2. The CDR3 contains 14 residues. Germline assignment: CDR1 SNHLY and CDR2 FYNNEI. The CDR3 sequence is CASSIAGSTDTQYF. CDR3 DNA sequence: TGTGCCAGCAGTATAGCGGGCAGCACAGATACGCAGTATTTT. Using reference TRBV2 and TRBJ2-3 for the parts outside the CDR3, the full variable domain is EPEVTQTPSHQVTQMGQEVILRCVPISNHLYFYWYRQILGQKVEFLVSFYNNEISEKSEIFDDQFSVERPDGSNFTLKIRSTKLEDSAMYFCASSIAGSTDTQYFGPGTRLTVL.

The chain joins TRBV5-4 to TRBJ1-1, with 8 bases that match TRBD1. Germline values: CDR1 SGHNT, CDR2 YYREEE (reference sequence). CDR3 length: 15 residues. V shed 3 bases, J shed 1 base, and the junction held 5 bases outside the gene matches. CDR3 DNA: TGTGCCAGCAGCTGGGGGACAGGCCAGAACACTGAAGCTTTCTTT. This translates into CASSWGTGQNTEAFF.

This clonotype turned up a few times. V and J are TRBV20-1 and TRBJ2-3; D not resolved. With 1 base removed from V and 1 base from J, the gap between germline ends came to 12 bases. The CDR3 spans 15 residues. The germline gives CDR1 DFQATT, CDR2 SNEGSKA (reference sequence). The DNA of the CDR3 is TGCAGTGCTAGAGCCGCGGAAGGAGGCACAGATACGCAGTATTTT. This sequence encodes CSARAAEGGTDTQYF.

The chain couples TRBV28 to TRBJ2-2; a weak D match, TRBD2 (6 bases). Trimming stripped 8 bases from V and 5 bases from J, with 18 bases between. The CDR3 has 15 residues. Looked up from germline, CDR1 is MDHEN and CDR2 is SYDVKM. The CDR3 coding sequence is TGTGCCAGCCTCATTGGGGGGAGTGGGACCGGGGAGCTGTTTTTT. Its protein is CASLIGGSGTGELFF. Together with reference TRBV28 and TRBJ2-2, the CDR3 gives the full variable domain: DVKVTQSSRYLVKRTGEKVFLECVQDMDHENMFWYRQDPGLGLRLIYFSYDVKMKEKGDIPEGYSVSREKKERFSLILESASTNQTSMYLCASLIGGSGTGELFFGEGSRLTVL.

This sequence joins TRBV7-8 and TRBJ1-2; no firm D call. The V gene lost 1 base and the J gene lost 0 bases, with 6 bases spanning the gap. CDR1 is SGHVS, CDR2 FQNEAQ, per germline. The CDR3 is 14 residues long. This CDR3 reads CASSLEGSNYGYTF. DNA of the CDR3: TGTGCCAGCAGCTTAGAAGGGTCTAACTATGGCTACACCTTC.

V gene TRBV11-2 combines with J gene TRBJ1-3; D unresolved. The CDR3 sequence is 12 residues long. Trimming removed 4 bases at V and 9 bases at J, with 10 bases between. CDR1 SGHAT and CDR2 FQNNGV come from the germline V gene. DNA of the CDR3: TGTGCCAGCAGCTCAGGAGTCGGCACCATATATTTT. Translating gives CASSSGVGTIYF.

This sequence joins TRBV7-3 and TRBJ2-1, with 12 bases aligning to TRBD2. Germline assignment: CDR1 SGHTA and CDR2 FQGTGA. CDR3 length: 15 residues. After removal of 5 bases from V and 4 bases from J, the junction contained 3 bases not matched to a gene. CDR3 sequence: CASSVGLAGYNEQFF. CDR3 nucleotides: TGTGCCAGCAGCGTGGGACTAGCGGGTTACAATGAGCAGTTCTTC.